This TCR beta chain was observed in a study of cytomegalovirus exposure and HLA in healthy donors. Study context: Both the 100 to 150 validation repertoires and the roughly 700 first-cohort repertoires used the same platform, as reported by a later analysis. Study conclusions and caveats: Listed as cytomegalovirus-associated were approximately 160 TCR beta chains. Through in vitro validation, a few CMV-associated chains were shown to be specific for CMV antigens. Most TCRs appeared rarely, but some public TCRs recurred in many donors.

This CDR3 has 16 amino acids. The germline V gene encodes CDR1 MNHEY and CDR2 SMNVEV (reference sequence). Trimming took 3 bases from V and 7 from J; bases not matched to a gene: 10. TCRdb keeps only in-frame clones here, not all; method: immunoSEQ multiplex PCR. The sample yields 150,000 to 200,000 clones, about 80% seen once. Remarks on this clone: Its cognate antigen is unknown.

Source material: PBMCs. The rearrangement links TRBV27 to TRBJ2-3; 10 bases align to TRBD2. This receptor was identified in a young woman in good health and CMV-seropositive. The CDR3 nucleotides read TGTGCCAGCAGTTTTCTGGGAACTAGCGGGGCTTATACGCAGTATTTT. Its protein product is CASSFLGTSGAYTQYF.